A single count supports the clone carrying this T cell receptor (beta chain). No antigen is known for it. This was a survey-level run. TCRdb's copy holds only in-frame clones and misses some; the assay was immunoSEQ multiplex PCR. This sample has 55,000 to 70,000 clones, with around 87% found just once. Controls: normal colonoscopy findings, no IBD within the following year. The sample is drawn from a study of pediatric ulcerative colitis. Points from the study as a whole: All ulcerative colitis patients, but no controls, carried a couple of rectal clonotypes.

Between the trimmed V and J ends, which lost 6 bases and 0 bases, there was a span of 11 bases. This CDR3 spans 14 amino acids. Germline CDR1 and CDR2: LNHDA and SQIVND (reference sequence). This receptor was identified in a boy younger than 18 who was a control in a study of pediatric ulcerative colitis. The chain combines TRBV19 with TRBJ1-2; a possible D gene is TRBD1 (6 bases). The specimen sequenced was blood. The CDR3 spells CASRPTGTNYGYTF. In DNA form, the CDR3 reads TGTGCCAGTAGGCCGACAGGTACTAACTATGGCTACACCTTC.